Many counts were recorded for the clone carrying this T cell receptor beta chain. As yet, its antigen is unknown. The data belong to a study of T cell repertoires in cytomegalovirus infection. Study overall: Carrying CMV and the relevant HLA type showed in public TCR beta signatures.

V shed 8 bases, J shed 8 bases, and the junction held 11 bases outside the gene matches. From germline, CDR1 is SGHTA and CDR2 FQGNSA. The CDR3 consists of 14 residues. Broader study findings: Using cumulative public TCR beta family frequency, the authors identified those who carried CMV together with the relevant HLA. HLA-C-restricted CMV clonotypes gave the most frequent clonotype in two of eight donors.

Via MiXCR, TCRdb re-called the reads, giving one row per CDR3 protein. Seen here are around 450,000 distinct CDR3 sequences, about 10% observed once, and the top ten hold 10% to 13%. The specimen sequenced was PBMCs. This receptor was obtained from a human donor in good health (CMV status not recorded). Some clones in this sample may be carry-over from other donors' samples. The genes are TRBV7-2 and TRBJ2-3; TRBD2 aligns across 9 bases. The CDR3 DNA is TGTGCCAGCCGAGCGGGAGGAAGTGAGGGTACGCAGTATTTT. It translates to CASRAGGSEGTQYF.